The clone carrying this T cell receptor beta chain was observed many times. The antigen is undetermined. This CDR3 comprises 14 residues. Trimming shortened V by 1 base and J by 1 base, and 8 bases separated the two germline ends. Germline CDR1 SGHTA, CDR2 FQGNSA. The data belong to a study of identical twins. Overall study findings and caveats: Cord blood's abundant beta clonotypes had fewer insertions, unlike memory repertoires. The degree of excess twin sharing was weaker in beta out-of-frame sequences. Some out-of-frame alpha sequences were shared by twins, and these showed excess low generation probability. For zero-insertion analyses, partial confounding could come from invariant MAIT and iNKT cells.

TCRdb fed the 5' RACE reads into MiXCR, producing one record per CDR3 protein. The repertoire holds under 300,000 distinct CDR3 sequences, with 9.5% to 15% as singletons. The data were also submitted as part of a second study, on yellow fever vaccine responses in identical twins.

The TCR sequence derives from a woman aged 18-29 years in good health. Sequencing was performed on memory (CD45RO+) T cells sorted from blood. This chain uses TRBV7-2 with TRBJ2-7, with D hard to call. The CDR3 nucleotides read TGTGCCAGCAGCTTAGAGGTTTCGTCCTACGAGCAGTACTTC. Its protein is CASSLEVSSYEQYF.